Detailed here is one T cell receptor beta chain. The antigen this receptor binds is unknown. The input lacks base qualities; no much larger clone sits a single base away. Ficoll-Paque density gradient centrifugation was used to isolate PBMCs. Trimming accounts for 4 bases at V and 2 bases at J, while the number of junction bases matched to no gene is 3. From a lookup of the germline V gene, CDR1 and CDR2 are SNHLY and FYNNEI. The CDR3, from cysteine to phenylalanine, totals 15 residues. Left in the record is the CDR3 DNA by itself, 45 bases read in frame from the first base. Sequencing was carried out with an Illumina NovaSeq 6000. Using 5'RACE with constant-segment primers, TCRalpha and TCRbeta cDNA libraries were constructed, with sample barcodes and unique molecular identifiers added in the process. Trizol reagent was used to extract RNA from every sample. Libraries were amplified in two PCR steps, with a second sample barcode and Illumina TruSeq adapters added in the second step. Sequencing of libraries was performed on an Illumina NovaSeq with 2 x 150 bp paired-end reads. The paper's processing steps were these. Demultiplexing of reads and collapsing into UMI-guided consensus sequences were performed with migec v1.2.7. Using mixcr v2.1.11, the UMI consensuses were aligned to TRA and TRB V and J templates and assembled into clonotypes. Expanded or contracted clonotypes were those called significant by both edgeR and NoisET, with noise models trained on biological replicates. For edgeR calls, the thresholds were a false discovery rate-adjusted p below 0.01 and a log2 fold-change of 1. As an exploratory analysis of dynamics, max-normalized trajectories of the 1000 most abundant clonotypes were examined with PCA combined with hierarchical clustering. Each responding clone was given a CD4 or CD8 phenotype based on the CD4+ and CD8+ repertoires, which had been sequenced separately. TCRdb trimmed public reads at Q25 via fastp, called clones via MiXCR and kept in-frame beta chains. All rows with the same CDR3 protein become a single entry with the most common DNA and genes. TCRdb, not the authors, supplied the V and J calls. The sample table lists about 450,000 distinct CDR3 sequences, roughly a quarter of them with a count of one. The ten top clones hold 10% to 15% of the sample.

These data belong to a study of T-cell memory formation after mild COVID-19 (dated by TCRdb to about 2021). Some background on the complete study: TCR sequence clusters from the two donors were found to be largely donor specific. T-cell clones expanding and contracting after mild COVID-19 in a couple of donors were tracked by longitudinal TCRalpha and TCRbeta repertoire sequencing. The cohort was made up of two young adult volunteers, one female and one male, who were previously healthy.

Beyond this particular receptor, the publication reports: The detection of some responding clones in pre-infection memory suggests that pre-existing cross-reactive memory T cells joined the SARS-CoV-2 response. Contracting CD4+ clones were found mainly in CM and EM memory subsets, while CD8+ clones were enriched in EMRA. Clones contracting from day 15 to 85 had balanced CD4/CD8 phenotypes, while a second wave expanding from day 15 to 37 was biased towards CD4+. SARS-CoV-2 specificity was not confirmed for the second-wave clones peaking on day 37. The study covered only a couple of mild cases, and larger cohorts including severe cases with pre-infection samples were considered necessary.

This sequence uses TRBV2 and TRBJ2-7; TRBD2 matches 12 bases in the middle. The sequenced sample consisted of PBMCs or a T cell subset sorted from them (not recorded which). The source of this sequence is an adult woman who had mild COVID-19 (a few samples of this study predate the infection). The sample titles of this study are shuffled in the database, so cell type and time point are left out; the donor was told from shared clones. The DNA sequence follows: TGTGCCAGCAGTGCGACTAGCGGGAGTACCTACGAGCAGTACTTC. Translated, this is CASSATSGSTYEQYF.